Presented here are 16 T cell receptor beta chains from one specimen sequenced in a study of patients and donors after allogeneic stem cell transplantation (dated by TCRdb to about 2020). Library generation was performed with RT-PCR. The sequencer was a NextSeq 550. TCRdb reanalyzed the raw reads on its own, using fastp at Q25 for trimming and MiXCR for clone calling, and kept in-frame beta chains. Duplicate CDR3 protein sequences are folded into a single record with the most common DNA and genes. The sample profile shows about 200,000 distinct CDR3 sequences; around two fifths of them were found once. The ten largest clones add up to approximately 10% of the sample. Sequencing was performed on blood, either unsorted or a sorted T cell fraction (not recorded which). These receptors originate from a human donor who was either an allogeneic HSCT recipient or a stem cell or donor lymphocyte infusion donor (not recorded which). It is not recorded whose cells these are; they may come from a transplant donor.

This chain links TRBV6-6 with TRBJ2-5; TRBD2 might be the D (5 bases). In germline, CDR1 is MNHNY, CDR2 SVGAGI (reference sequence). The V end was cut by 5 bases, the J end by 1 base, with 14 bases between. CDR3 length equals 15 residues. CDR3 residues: CASSTPEGGQETQYF. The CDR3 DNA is TGTGCCAGCAGTACCCCTGAAGGAGGCCAAGAGACCCAGTACTTC.

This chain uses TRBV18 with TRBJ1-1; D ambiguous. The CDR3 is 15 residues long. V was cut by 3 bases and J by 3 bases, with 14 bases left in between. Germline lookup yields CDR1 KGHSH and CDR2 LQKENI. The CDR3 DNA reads TGTGCCAGCTCACCGTTAGTAGGGTCGGACACTGAAGCTTTCTTT. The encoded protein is CASSPLVGSDTEAFF.

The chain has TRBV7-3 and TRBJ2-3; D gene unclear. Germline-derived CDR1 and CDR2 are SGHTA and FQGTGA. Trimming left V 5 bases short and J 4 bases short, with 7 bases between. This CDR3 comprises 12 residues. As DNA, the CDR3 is TGTGCCAGCAGCGACGCCGCAGATACGCAGTATTTT. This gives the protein CASSDAADTQYF.

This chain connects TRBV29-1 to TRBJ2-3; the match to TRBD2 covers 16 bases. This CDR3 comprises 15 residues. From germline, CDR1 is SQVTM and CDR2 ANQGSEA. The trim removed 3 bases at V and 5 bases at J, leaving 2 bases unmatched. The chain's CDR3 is CSVEGLAGGRDTQYF. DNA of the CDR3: TGCAGCGTTGAGGGACTAGCGGGGGGGCGAGATACGCAGTATTTT.

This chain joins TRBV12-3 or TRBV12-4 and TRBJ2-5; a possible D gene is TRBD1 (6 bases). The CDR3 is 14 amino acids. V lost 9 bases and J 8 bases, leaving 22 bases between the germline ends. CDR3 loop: CASSPTGTRETQYF. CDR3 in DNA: TGTGCCAGTTCGCCGACAGGTACAAGAGAAACCCAGTACTTC.

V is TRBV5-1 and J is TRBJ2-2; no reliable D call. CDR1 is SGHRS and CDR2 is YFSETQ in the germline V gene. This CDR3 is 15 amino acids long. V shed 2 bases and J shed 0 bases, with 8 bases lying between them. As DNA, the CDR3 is TGCGCCAGCAGCTTTAAGGGTGCGAACACCGGGGAGCTGTTTTTT. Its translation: CASSFKGANTGELFF.

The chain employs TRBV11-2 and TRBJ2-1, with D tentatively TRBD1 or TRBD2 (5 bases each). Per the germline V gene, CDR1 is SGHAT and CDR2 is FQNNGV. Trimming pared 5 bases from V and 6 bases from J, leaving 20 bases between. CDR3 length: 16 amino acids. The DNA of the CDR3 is TGTGCCAGCAGCCCGATGGTGGGGGACGGGGTCAATGAGCAGTTCTTC. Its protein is CASSPMVGDGVNEQFF.

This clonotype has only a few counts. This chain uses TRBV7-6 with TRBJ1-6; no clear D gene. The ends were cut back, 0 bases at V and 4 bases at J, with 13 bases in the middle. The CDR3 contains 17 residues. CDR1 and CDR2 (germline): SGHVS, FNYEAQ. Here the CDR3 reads CASSLAVAPSYNSPLHF. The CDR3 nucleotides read TGTGCCAGCAGCTTAGCGGTCGCACCGAGTTATAATTCACCCCTCCACTTT.

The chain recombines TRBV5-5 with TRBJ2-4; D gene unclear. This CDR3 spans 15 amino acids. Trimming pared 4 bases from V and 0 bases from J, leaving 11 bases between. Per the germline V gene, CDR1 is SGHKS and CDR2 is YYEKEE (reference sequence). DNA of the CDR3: TGTGCCAGCAGCCACACGGTACTAGCCAAAAACATTCAGTACTTC. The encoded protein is CASSHTVLAKNIQYF. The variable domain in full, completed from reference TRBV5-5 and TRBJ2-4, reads DAGVTQSPTHLIKTRGQQVTLRCSPISGHKSVSWYQQVLGQGPQFIFQYYEKEERGRGNFPDRFSARQFPNYSSELNVNALLLGDSALYLCASSHTVLAKNIQYFGAGTRLSVL.

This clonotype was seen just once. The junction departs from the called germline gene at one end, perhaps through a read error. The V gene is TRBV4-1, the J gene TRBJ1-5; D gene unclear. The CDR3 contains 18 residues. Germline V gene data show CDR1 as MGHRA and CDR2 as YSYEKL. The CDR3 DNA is TGCGCCAGCAGCAAAGACCTACCGCCTGGGATAGGCAATCAGCCCCAGCATTTT. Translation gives CASSKDLPPGIGNQPQHF.

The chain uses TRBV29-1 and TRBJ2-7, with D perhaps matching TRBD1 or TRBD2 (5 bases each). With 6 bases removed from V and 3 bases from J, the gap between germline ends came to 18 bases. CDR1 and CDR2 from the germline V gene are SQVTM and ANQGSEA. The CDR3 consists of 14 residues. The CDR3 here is CSVAGAPSFYEQYF. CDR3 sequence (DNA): TGCAGCGTAGCCGGGGCCCCCTCCTTCTACGAGCAGTACTTC.

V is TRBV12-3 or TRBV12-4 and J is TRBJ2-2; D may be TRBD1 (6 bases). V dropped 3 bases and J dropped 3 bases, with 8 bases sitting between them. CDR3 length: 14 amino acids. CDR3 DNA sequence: TGTGCCAGCAGTTTCACAGGGCACACCGGGGAGCTGTTTTTT. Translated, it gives CASSFTGHTGELFF.

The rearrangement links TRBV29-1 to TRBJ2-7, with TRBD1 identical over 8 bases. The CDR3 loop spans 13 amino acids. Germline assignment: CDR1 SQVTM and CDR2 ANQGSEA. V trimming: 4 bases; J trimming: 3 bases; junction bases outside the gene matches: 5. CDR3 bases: TGCAGCGTTGCCCTAGGACAGGGCTACGAGCAGTACTTC. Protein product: CSVALGQGYEQYF.

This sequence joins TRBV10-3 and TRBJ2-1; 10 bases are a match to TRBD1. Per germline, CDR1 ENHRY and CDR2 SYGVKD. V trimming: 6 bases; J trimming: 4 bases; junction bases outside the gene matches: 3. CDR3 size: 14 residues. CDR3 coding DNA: TGTGCCATCAGCGGACAGGGGGGTTACAATGAGCAGTTCTTC. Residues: CAISGQGGYNEQFF.

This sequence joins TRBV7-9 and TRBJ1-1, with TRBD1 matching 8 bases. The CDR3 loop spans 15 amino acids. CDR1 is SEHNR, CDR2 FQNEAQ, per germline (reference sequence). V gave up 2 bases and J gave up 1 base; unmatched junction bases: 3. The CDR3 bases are TGTGCCAGCAGCTTATCGGGGACAGGGAACACTGAAGCTTTCTTT. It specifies CASSLSGTGNTEAFF.

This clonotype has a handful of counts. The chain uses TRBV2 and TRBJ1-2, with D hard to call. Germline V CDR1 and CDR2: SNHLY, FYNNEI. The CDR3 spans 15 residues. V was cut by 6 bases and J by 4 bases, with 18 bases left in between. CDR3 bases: TGTGCCAGCAGCCGCGACCCTGGTGGAGGCTATGGCTACACCTTC. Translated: CASSRDPGGGYGYTF.